The 30 T cell receptor beta chains below come from one sample, sequenced in a study of blood T cell repertoires in COVID-19. Produced via immunoSEQ multiplex PCR; TCRdb's table is partial and in-frame only. The sample holds over 350,000 clones, 87% seen once. The sample was PBMCs or T cells enriched from blood (not recorded which). Receptor source: a woman between 18 and 29 years old with acute COVID-19.

This clone appeared once. The sample has other DNA sequences that encode this CDR3 too. This CDR3 is CASSPGRDTQYF. The DNA for the CDR3 is TGTGCCAGCAGCCCAGGGAGGGATACGCAGTATTTT. This chain joins TRBV7-8 and TRBJ2-3, with D possibly TRBD2 on 6 matching bases. The CDR3 totals 12 residues. Per the germline V gene, CDR1 is SGHVS and CDR2 is FQNEAQ. V shed 5 bases and J shed 6 bases, with 9 bases lying between them.

The chain uses TRBV5-6 and TRBJ1-5, with 8 positions matching TRBD1. This CDR3 has 13 amino acids. Germline V CDR1 and CDR2: SGHDT, YYEEEE. The V segment lost 4 bases and the J segment 5 bases; nucleotides outside the gene matches: 2. The CDR3: CASSRTGYQPQHF. The CDR3 bases are TGTGCCAGCAGCCGGACAGGGTATCAGCCCCAGCATTTT.

V gene TRBV2 combines with J gene TRBJ2-3, with D tentatively TRBD2 (5 bases). The CDR3 spans 15 residues. Germline V gene data show CDR1 as SNHLY and CDR2 as FYNNEI. Trimming left V 4 bases short and J 2 bases short, with 13 bases between. The CDR3 loop is CASSVGLAPTDTQYF. The CDR3 bases are TGTGCCAGCAGTGTAGGGCTAGCCCCCACAGATACGCAGTATTTT.

The chain has TRBV5-1 and TRBJ1-1; TRBD1 is a possible D gene (6 bases). Germline assignment: CDR1 SGHRS and CDR2 YFSETQ. This CDR3 has 15 amino acids. The V and J ends lost 4 bases and 0 bases respectively, with 13 bases between them. CDR3 amino acids: CASSQGRGLNTEAFF. CDR3 sequence (DNA): TGCGCCAGCAGCCAGGGGAGGGGTCTGAACACTGAAGCTTTCTTT.

The genes are TRBV27 and TRBJ1-6; TRBD1 agrees at 10 bases. The CDR3 runs to 16 residues. Germline V gene sequence: CDR1 MNHEY, CDR2 SMNVEV (reference sequence). The V segment lost 3 bases and the J segment 6 bases; nucleotides outside the gene matches: 5. The CDR3, as DNA: TGTGCCAGCAGTTTCCGGACAGGGGGGATTAATTCACCCCTCCACTTT. The encoded protein is CASSFRTGGINSPLHF.

The rearrangement joins TRBV11-2 to TRBJ1-6; D call uncertain. From germline, CDR1 is SGHAT and CDR2 FQNNGV. The CDR3 runs to 16 residues. Trimming cost V 0 bases and J 10 bases, with 16 bases left between them. The DNA of the CDR3 is TGTGCCAGCAGCTTAGAGGGTGGCAGGTTGGAATCACCCCTCCACTTT. Amino acids: CASSLEGGRLESPLHF.

The table lists this clone with a few counts. V and J are TRBV5-1 and TRBJ2-5, with 8 bases lining up with TRBD2. Germline V lookup: CDR1 SGHRS, CDR2 YFSETQ. J gave up 2 bases and V 2 bases, and 5 bases lay outside the gene matches. The CDR3 runs 15 residues. This CDR3 reads CASSFAGGNQETQYF. The CDR3 DNA follows: TGCGCCAGCAGCTTCGCGGGGGGAAATCAAGAGACCCAGTACTTC.

The chain is built from TRBV7-9 and TRBJ1-1, with 8 positions matching TRBD1. CDR1 SEHNR and CDR2 FQNEAQ come from the germline V gene (reference sequence). The V segment lost 1 base and the J segment 1 base; nucleotides outside the gene matches: 14. The CDR3 covers 19 residues. CDR3 region: CASSLEAGTGSISNTEAFF. CDR3 in DNA: TGTGCCAGCAGCTTAGAAGCCGGGACAGGATCAATTTCGAACACTGAAGCTTTCTTT.

This chain uses TRBV4-1 with TRBJ1-1; 7 bases agree with TRBD1. The V and J ends lost 1 base and 0 bases, in that order; junction bases with no gene match: 8. In germline, CDR1 is MGHRA, CDR2 YSYEKL. The CDR3 spans 17 residues. The CDR3 DNA sequence: TGCGCCAGCAGCCAAGGGACAGGAGGTAACATGAACACTGAAGCTTTCTTT. It translates to CASSQGTGGNMNTEAFF.

The J gene is TRBJ2-1, the V gene TRBV19; no clear D gene. V shed 1 base and J shed 5 bases, with 6 bases lying between them. CDR1 is LNHDA and CDR2 is SQIVND in the germline V gene (reference sequence). CDR3 length equals 13 residues. DNA of the CDR3: TGTGCCAGTAGTATAGTCTTCGACAATGAGCAGTTCTTC. Encoded protein: CASSIVFDNEQFF. The full variable domain, with the rest looked up from reference TRBV19 and TRBJ2-1, is DGGITQSPKYLFRKEGQNVTLSCEQNLNHDAMYWYRQDPGQGLRLIYYSQIVNDFQKGDIAEGYSVSREKKESFPLTVTSAQKNPTAFYLCASSIVFDNEQFFGPGTRLTVL.

This chain uses TRBV28 with TRBJ1-5, with 8 bases that match TRBD1. CDR3 length equals 13 residues. Trimming at V came to 5 bases and at J to 5 bases, leaving 2 bases not matched to a gene. The V gene's germline CDR1 is MDHEN and CDR2 SYDVKM. The CDR3 DNA sequence: TGTGCCAGCAGTGTGACAGGGGATCAGCCCCAGCATTTT. Translation gives CASSVTGDQPQHF.

The sample holds one count of this clone. The V call is TRBV7-9, the J call TRBJ2-7, with 9 bases matching TRBD2. V was clipped by 3 bases and J by 2 bases; unmatched bases: 17. The CDR3 has 19 amino acids. Germline assignment: CDR1 SEHNR and CDR2 FQNEAQ (reference sequence). The CDR3 sequence is CASSLLTLAGGPGAYEQYF. As DNA, the CDR3 is TGTGCCAGCAGCTTGTTAACATTGGCGGGAGGGCCTGGGGCCTACGAGCAGTACTTC.

This clone appeared once. The gene calls are TRBV29-1 and TRBJ1-2; D remains unclear. From germline, CDR1 is SQVTM and CDR2 ANQGSEA. V was shortened by 7 bases and J by 3 bases, with 12 bases between the two germline ends. The CDR3 extends over 12 amino acids. CDR3 in amino acids: CSGGARDYGYTF. The DNA of the CDR3 is TGCAGCGGAGGCGCCCGGGACTATGGCTACACCTTC.

In its sample, this clone was seen a few times. V gene TRBV29-1 combines with J gene TRBJ2-7; 10 bases align to TRBD2. The V gene end was trimmed by 5 bases and the J gene end by 7 bases; junction bases not matched to a gene: 5. Germline V gives CDR1 SQVTM, CDR2 ANQGSEA. The CDR3 has 12 amino acids. The CDR3 here is CSVLAGVAEQYF. CDR3 sequence (DNA): TGCAGCGTTCTAGCGGGAGTTGCTGAGCAGTACTTC.

In DNA form, the CDR3 reads TGCAGTGCTAGTCGAGCTAGCGGGAGTACCTACGAGCAGTACTTC. This gives the protein CSASRASGSTYEQYF. V is TRBV20-1 and J is TRBJ2-7, with 10 positions matching TRBD2. Germline lookup yields CDR1 DFQATT and CDR2 SNEGSKA (reference sequence). The CDR3 is 15 amino acids. V dropped 3 bases and J dropped 2; count of bases not matched to a gene: 7.

The chain couples TRBV7-9 to TRBJ1-4; D is unclear. The germline V gene encodes CDR1 SEHNR and CDR2 FQNEAQ (reference sequence). Trimming shortened V by 2 bases and J by 5 bases, and 12 bases separated the two germline ends. The CDR3 length is 15 residues. In DNA, the CDR3 is TGTGCCAGCAGCTTAAAGTGGGCCCCAAATGAAAAACTGTTTTTT. Its translation is CASSLKWAPNEKLFF.

The rearrangement joins TRBV6-2 or TRBV6-3 to TRBJ2-7; perhaps TRBD1 as D (5 bases). Germline CDR1 and CDR2: MNHEY and SVGEGT. The V gene lost 4 bases and the J gene lost 2 bases, with 9 bases spanning the gap. The CDR3 sequence is 13 residues long. CDR3 sequence (DNA): TGTGCCAGCAGTTTCGACAGCCCCTACGAGCAGTACTTC. The encoded protein is CASSFDSPYEQYF.

The V gene is TRBV2, the J gene TRBJ1-5; D not certain. With 5 bases removed from V and 5 bases from J, the gap between germline ends came to 4 bases. Germline V gene data show CDR1 as SNHLY and CDR2 as FYNNEI. The CDR3 consists of 11 residues. CDR3 residues: CASSRDQPQHF. The CDR3 bases are TGTGCCAGCAGTCGGGATCAGCCCCAGCATTTT.

The V gene is TRBV6-6, the J gene TRBJ2-3; TRBD2 aligns across 13 bases. V dropped 0 bases and J dropped 6; count of bases not matched to a gene: 3. Germline CDR1 and CDR2: MNHNY and SVGAGI (reference sequence). The CDR3 loop spans 16 amino acids. The CDR3 sequence is CASSYSPGLAGDTQYF. The CDR3, as DNA: TGTGCCAGCAGTTACTCGCCGGGACTAGCGGGGGATACGCAGTATTTT.

The chain carries TRBV24-1 and TRBJ2-1; TRBD2 matches at 8 bases. Germline-derived CDR1 and CDR2 are KGHDR and SFDVKD. The CDR3 runs to 15 residues. The V segment lost 4 bases and the J segment 5 bases; nucleotides outside the gene matches: 6. As DNA, the CDR3 is TGTGCCACCAGTGAGACCCAACTAGCGGACAATGAGCAGTTCTTC. It translates to CATSETQLADNEQFF.

The rearrangement joins TRBV20-1 to TRBJ1-2; D is uncertain. V lost 6 bases and J 8 bases, leaving 22 bases between the germline ends. Germline-derived CDR1 and CDR2 are DFQATT and SNEGSKA (reference sequence). This CDR3 region has 14 residues. The CDR3 sequence: CSASARDNEWGYTF. As DNA, the CDR3 is TGCAGTGCAAGTGCGCGAGACAATGAATGGGGCTACACCTTC.

This clone was counted a few times. The rearrangement links TRBV11-2 to TRBJ2-5, with 7 bases that match TRBD2. CDR3 length: 13 residues. V lost 8 bases to trimming and J lost 3 bases; unmatched junction nucleotides: 6. Germline assignment: CDR1 SGHAT and CDR2 FQNNGV. The CDR3 region is CASGEGMEETQYF. The CDR3 nucleotides read TGTGCCAGCGGGGAGGGGATGGAAGAGACCCAGTACTTC.

The V call is TRBV6-5, the J call TRBJ2-3, with D perhaps TRBD1 (6 bases). The CDR3 sequence is 15 residues long. The V and J ends lost 0 bases and 1 base respectively, with 8 bases between them. In germline, CDR1 is MNHEY, CDR2 SVGAGI. CDR3 region: CASSYSDSRTDTQYF. CDR3 sequence (DNA): TGTGCCAGCAGTTACTCGGACAGCCGCACAGATACGCAGTATTTT.

The chain has TRBV24-1 and TRBJ2-3, with 7 positions matching TRBD1. The CDR3 consists of 16 residues. The V gene end was trimmed by 2 bases and the J gene end by 2 bases; junction bases not matched to a gene: 6. In germline, CDR1 is KGHDR, CDR2 SFDVKD. The CDR3 nucleotides read TGTGCCACCAGTGATTCGGGCAGGGGGAACACAGATACGCAGTATTTT. It encodes CATSDSGRGNTDTQYF.

The chain joins TRBV2 to TRBJ1-1, with D possibly being TRBD1 (5 bases). The V and J ends lost 11 bases and 5 bases respectively, with 15 bases between them. Germline lookup yields CDR1 SNHLY and CDR2 FYNNEI. The CDR3 covers 12 residues. In DNA form, the CDR3 reads TGTGCCGGTAGGGGAATGAGGACTGAAGCTTTCTTT. The encoded protein is CAGRGMRTEAFF.

The chain uses TRBV4-1 and TRBJ2-3, with 7 bases matching TRBD2. The V gene's germline CDR1 is MGHRA and CDR2 YSYEKL. The ends lost 1 base at V and 3 bases at J; junction bases unmatched: 4. The CDR3 covers 15 residues. This CDR3 reads CASSQAGGGTDTQYF. The CDR3 nucleotides read TGCGCCAGCAGCCAAGCGGGAGGAGGGACAGATACGCAGTATTTT.

This clone was seen a few times. CDR3 DNA: TGTGCCAGCAGTTTGTCGCGGGAGCCAGATACGCAGTATTTT. Its protein is CASSLSREPDTQYF. This rearrangement joins TRBV6-2 or TRBV6-3 to TRBJ2-3; 7 nucleotides agree with TRBD2. Per the germline V gene, CDR1 is MNHEY and CDR2 is SVGEGT. Trimming cost V 4 bases and J 4 bases; bases outside gene matches: 5. The CDR3 contains 14 residues.

The rearrangement uses TRBV21-1 and TRBJ1-2; the table's D call TRBD1 went unverified against the DNA. TRBV21-1 is recorded as a pseudogene. CDR3 size: 18 residues. CDR3 protein: CASSKLGRGRFRLYGYTF. The CDR3 nucleotides are TGTGCCAGCAGCAAATTAGGCAGGGGGCGATTTCGGCTCTATGGCTACACCTTC.

The J gene is TRBJ2-1, the V gene TRBV19, with D possibly being TRBD2 (5 bases). The CDR3 extends over 12 amino acids. Trimming removed 4 bases at V and 12 bases at J, with 13 bases between. Germline V CDR1 and CDR2: LNHDA, SQIVND (reference sequence). The CDR3 here is CASSRFGEGQFF. The CDR3 DNA is TGTGCCAGTAGTAGGTTTGGAGAGGGGCAGTTCTTC.

The chain couples TRBV4-1 to TRBJ1-5; D is perhaps TRBD1 (5 bases). There are 15 residues in the CDR3. V lost 6 bases and J lost 0, with 12 bases in between. Germline V CDR1 and CDR2: MGHRA, YSYEKL. The CDR3 nucleotides read TGCGCCAGCAGGCAGACCGGGGGTAGCAATCAGCCCCAGCATTTT. As protein: CASRQTGGSNQPQHF.